The source of this T cell receptor beta chain is a study of shared clonotypes between healthy human individuals. Genomic DNA per cell subset filled all wells of several immunoSEQ plates. Ten immunoSEQ deep assay plates were used to sequence the DNA of unsorted PBMCs. TCRdb's copy holds only in-frame clones and misses some; the assay was immunoSEQ multiplex PCR. The sample shows around 500,000 clones, roughly 80% of them seen only once. V lost 6 bases, J lost 8 bases, and 16 bases lay in between. The CDR3 consists of 14 residues. Germline V gene lookup returns CDR1 MGHDK and CDR2 SYGVNS. The chain is built from TRBV25-1 and TRBJ1-4; D unclear. The sample comprised PBMCs. The clonotype comes from a woman aged 40-49 years in good health. Some clones in this sample may be carry-over from other donors' samples. The CDR3 nucleotides are TGTGCCAGCAGCCAAGGCAGCCGTGGCGAAAAACTGTTTTTT. This sequence encodes CASSQGSRGEKLFF. The full variable domain, completed using reference TRBV25-1 and TRBJ1-4, is EADIYQTPRYLVIGTGKKITLECSQTMGHDKMYWYQQDPGMELHLIHYSYGVNSTEKGDLSSESTVSRIRTEHFPLTLESARPSHTSQYLCASSQGSRGEKLFFGSGTQLSVL.